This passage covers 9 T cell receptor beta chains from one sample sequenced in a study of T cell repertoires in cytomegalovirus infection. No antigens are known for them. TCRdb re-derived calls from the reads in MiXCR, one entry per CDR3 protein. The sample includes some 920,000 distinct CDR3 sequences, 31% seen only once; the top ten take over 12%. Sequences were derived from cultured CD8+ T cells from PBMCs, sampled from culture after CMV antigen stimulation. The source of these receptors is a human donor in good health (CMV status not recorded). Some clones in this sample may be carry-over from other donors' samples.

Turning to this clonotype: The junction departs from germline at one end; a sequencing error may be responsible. The CDR3 is CASSPRDRDRDF. The CDR3 DNA reads as TGTGCCAGCAGCCCGAGGGACAGGGACAGGGATTTT. The chain employs TRBV7-6 and TRBJ2-3; 9 bases match TRBD1. Germline CDR1 SGHVS, CDR2 FNYEAQ. The CDR3 has 12 amino acids.

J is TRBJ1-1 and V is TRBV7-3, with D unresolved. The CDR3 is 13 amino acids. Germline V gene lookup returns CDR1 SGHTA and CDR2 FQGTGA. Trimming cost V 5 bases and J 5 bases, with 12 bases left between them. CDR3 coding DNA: TGTGCCAGCAGCCGGGTCCGCGGGACTGAAGCTTTCTTT. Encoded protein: CASSRVRGTEAFF.

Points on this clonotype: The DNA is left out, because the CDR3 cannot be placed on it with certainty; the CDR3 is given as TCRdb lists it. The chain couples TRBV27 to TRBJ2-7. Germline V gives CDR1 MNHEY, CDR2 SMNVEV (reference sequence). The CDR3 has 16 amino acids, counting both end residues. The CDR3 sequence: CASSSSTGTLSYEQYF.

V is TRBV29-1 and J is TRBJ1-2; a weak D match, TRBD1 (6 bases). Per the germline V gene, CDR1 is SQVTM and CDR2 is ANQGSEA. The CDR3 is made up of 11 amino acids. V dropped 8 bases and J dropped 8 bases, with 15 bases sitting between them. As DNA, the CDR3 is TGCAGCAACAGGGTCCTGGAGGGCTACACCTTC. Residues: CSNRVLEGYTF. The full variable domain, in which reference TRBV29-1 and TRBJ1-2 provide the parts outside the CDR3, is SAVISQKPSRDICQRGTSLTIQCQVDSQVTMMFWYRQQPGQSLTLIATANQGSEATYESGFVIDKFPISRPNLTFSTLTVSNMSPEDSSIYLCSNRVLEGYTFGSGTRLTVV.

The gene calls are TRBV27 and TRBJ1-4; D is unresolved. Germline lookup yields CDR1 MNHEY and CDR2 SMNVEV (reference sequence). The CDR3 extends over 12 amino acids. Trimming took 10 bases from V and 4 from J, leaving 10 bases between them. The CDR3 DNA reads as TGTGCCACCGGACCGGGTAATGAAAAACTGTTTTTT. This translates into CATGPGNEKLFF.

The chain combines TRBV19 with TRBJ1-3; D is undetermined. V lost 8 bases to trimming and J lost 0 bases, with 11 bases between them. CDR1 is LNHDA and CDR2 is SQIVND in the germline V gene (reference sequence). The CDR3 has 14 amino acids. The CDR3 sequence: CASLRSSSGNTIYF. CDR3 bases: TGTGCCAGTCTTAGGAGCAGCTCTGGAAACACCATATATTTT.

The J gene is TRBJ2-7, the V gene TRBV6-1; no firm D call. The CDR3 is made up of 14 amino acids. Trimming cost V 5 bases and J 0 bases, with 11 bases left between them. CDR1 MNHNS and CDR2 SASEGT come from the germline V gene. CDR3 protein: CASSSLESSYEQYV. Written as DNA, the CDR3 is TGTGCCAGCAGTAGCTTAGAGAGCTCCTACGAGCAGTACGTC.

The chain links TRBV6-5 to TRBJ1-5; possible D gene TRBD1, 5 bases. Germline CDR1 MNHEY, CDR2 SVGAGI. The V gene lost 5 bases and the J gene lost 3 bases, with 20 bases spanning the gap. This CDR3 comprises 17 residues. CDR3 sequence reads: CASSLFGAVGINQPQHF. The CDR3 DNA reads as TGTGCCAGCAGTCTCTTCGGGGCAGTAGGGATCAATCAGCCCCAGCATTTT.

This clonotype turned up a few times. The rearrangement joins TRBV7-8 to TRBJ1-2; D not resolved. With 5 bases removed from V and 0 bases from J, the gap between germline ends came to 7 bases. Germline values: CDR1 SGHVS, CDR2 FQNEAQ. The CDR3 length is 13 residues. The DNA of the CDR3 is TGTGCCAGCAGCCCGGAGACTAACTATGGCTACACCTTC. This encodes CASSPETNYGYTF.